This TCR beta chain was profiled in a study of STAT5B mutations in CD4+ large granular lymphocyte leukemia. Turning to the study itself: The CDR3 'QG' motif was associated with a particular HLA allele among healthy donors. Study outcomes and limitations: Top patient clones used TRBV06 genes more often: 8/27 versus 2/35 in controls. Main leukemic clonotypes were patient-specific, but roughly 26% appeared at low frequency elsewhere.

Remarks on this clone: Its antigen is not identified.

V lost 4 bases to trimming and J lost 0 bases; unmatched junction nucleotides: 8. CDR1 and CDR2 (germline): SGHRS, YFSETQ. The CDR3 consists of 16 residues. The assay was run at survey level. Repertoires were generated with immunoSEQ multiplex PCR, while TCRdb's copy carries only in-frame clones and drops some. The sample lists tens of thousands of clones, 70% to 85% occurring once. The gene calls are TRBV5-1 and TRBJ1-1; 8 bases align to TRBD1. The sequence derives from a human donor in good health. The specimen sequenced was CD4+ T cells from blood buffy coats. CDR3 region: CASSPGTGAMNTEAFF. The CDR3 region has the DNA TGCGCCAGCAGCCCAGGGACAGGAGCCATGAACACTGAAGCTTTCTTT.